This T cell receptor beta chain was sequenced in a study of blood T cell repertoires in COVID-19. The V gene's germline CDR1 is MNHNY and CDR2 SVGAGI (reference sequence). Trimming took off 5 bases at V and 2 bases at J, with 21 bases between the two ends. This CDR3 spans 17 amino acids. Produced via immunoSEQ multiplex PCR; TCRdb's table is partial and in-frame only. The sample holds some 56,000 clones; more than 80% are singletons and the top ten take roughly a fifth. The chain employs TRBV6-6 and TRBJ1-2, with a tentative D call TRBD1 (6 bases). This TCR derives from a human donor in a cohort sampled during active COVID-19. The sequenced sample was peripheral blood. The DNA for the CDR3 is TGTGCCAGCAGTCATAGGGGTACAGGGTTTGTGAACTATGGCTACACCTTC. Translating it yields CASSHRGTGFVNYGYTF.